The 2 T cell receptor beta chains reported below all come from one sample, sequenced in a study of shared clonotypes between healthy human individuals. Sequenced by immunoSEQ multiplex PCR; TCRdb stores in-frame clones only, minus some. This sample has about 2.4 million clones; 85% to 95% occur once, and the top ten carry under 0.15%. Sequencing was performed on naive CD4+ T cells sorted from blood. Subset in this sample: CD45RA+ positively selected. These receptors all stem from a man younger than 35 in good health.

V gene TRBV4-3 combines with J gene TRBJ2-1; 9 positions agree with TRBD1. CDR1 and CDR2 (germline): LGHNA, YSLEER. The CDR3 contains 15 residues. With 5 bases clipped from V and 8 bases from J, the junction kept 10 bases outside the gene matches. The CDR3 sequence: CASSSTGGYSHEQFF. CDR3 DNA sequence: TGCGCCAGCAGCTCGACAGGGGGTTATTCCCATGAGCAGTTCTTC.

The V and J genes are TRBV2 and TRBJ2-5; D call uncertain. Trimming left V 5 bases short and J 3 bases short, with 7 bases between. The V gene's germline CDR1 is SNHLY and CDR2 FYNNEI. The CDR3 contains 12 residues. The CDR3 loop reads CASSKIEETQYF. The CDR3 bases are TGTGCCAGCAGTAAAATAGAAGAGACCCAGTACTTC.